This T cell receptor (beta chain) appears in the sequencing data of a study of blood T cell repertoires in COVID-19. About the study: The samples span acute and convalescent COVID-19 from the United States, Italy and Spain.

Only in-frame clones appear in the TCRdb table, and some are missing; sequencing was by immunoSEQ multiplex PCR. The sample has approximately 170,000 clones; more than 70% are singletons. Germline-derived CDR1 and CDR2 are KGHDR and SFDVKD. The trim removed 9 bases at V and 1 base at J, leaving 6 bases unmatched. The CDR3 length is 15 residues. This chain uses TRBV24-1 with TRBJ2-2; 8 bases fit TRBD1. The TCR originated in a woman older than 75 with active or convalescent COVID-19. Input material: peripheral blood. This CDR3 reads CATEDRGGNTGELFF. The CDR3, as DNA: TGTGCCACCGAAGACAGGGGTGGGAACACCGGGGAGCTGTTTTTT.